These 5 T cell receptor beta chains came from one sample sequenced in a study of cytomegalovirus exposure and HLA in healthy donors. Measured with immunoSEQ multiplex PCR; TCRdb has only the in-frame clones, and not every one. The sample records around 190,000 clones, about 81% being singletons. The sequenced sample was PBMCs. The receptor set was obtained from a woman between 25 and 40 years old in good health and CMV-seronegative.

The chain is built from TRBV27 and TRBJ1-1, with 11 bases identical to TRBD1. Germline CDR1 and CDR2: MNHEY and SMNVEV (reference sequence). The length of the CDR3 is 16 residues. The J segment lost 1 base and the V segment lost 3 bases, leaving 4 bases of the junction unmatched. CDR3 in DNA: TGTGCCAGCAGTTTCCGGGACAGGGGGTCGAACACTGAAGCTTTCTTT. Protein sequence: CASSFRDRGSNTEAFF.

The CDR3 spells CASSTDRGETQYF. CDR3 bases: TGTGCCAGCAGCACGGACAGGGGTGAGACCCAGTACTTC. The V call is TRBV5-6, the J call TRBJ2-5, with 9 positions matching TRBD1. Looked up from germline, CDR1 is SGHDT and CDR2 is YYEEEE. The V and J ends lost 4 bases and 5 bases, in that order; junction bases with no gene match: 3. The CDR3 has 13 amino acids.

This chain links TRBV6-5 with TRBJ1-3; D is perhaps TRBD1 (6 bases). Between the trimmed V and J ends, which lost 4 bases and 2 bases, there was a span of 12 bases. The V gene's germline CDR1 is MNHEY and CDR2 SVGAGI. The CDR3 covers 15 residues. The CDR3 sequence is CASSWGQGPGNTIYF. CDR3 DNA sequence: TGTGCCAGCAGTTGGGGGCAGGGGCCTGGAAACACCATATATTTT.

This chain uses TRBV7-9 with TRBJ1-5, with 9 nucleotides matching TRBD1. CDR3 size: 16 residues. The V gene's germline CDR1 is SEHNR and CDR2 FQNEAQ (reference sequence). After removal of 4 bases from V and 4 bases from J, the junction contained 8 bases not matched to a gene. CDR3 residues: CASSSTGGQANQPQHF. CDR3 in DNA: TGTGCCAGCAGCTCGACAGGGGGGCAAGCAAATCAGCCCCAGCATTTT. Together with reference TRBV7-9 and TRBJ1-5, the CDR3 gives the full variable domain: DTGVSQNPRHKITKRGQNVTFRCDPISEHNRLYWYRQTLGQGPEFLTYFQNEAQLEKSRLLSDRFSAERPKGSFSTLEIQRTEQGDSAMYLCASSSTGGQANQPQHFGDGTRLSIL.

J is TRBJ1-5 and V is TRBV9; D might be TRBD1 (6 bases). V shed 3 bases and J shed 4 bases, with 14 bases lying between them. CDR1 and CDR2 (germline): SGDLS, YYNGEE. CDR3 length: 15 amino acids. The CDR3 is CASSAGPQGNQPQHF. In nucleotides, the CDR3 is TGTGCCAGCAGCGCGGGACCTCAGGGGAATCAGCCCCAGCATTTT.